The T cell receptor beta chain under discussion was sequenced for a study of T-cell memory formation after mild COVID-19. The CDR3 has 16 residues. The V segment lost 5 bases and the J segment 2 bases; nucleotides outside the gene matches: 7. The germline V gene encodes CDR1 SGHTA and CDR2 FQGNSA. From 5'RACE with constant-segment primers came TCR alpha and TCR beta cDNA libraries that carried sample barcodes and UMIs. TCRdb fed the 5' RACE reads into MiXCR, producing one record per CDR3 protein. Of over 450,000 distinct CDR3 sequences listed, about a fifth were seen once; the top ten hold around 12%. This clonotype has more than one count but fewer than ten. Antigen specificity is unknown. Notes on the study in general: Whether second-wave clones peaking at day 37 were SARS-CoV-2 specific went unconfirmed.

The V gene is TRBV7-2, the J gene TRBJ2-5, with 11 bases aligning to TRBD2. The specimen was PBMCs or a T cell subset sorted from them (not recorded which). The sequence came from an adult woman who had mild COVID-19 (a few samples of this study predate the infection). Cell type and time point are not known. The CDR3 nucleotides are TGTGCCAGCAGCACGGGACTAGCGGTCTATCAAGAGACCCAGTACTTC. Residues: CASSTGLAVYQETQYF.